This T cell receptor (beta chain) emerged from a study of blood T cells in healthy people across ages. Primers used in a second PCR of roughly 6 to 12 cycles were a sample-barcoded 5' primer and a J-beta primer mix. The template-switch adaptor, which had 12 random nucleotides, put a tag on each cDNA molecule. The yield of each sample was at least 2.5 million CDR3-containing paired-end reads. TCRdb re-analysed the 5' RACE reads in MiXCR, keeping a single row per CDR3 protein. The table includes hundreds of thousands of distinct CDR3 sequences, about a third detected once. The ends were cut back, 3 bases at V and 3 bases at J, with 9 bases in the middle. This CDR3 region has 13 residues. The sample holds many counts of this clonotype. The antigen remains unidentified. Whole-study results and caveats: A roughly linear fall in TCR beta diversity per million T cells was seen with increasing age.

The receptor was derived from a woman aged 80 or over in good health. Specimen: blood. The rearrangement joins TRBV12-3 or TRBV12-4 to TRBJ2-7, with D unclear. The CDR3 DNA reads as TGTGCCAGCAGTTTTCGCAGGCTCTACGAGCAGTACTTC. This sequence encodes CASSFRRLYEQYF.